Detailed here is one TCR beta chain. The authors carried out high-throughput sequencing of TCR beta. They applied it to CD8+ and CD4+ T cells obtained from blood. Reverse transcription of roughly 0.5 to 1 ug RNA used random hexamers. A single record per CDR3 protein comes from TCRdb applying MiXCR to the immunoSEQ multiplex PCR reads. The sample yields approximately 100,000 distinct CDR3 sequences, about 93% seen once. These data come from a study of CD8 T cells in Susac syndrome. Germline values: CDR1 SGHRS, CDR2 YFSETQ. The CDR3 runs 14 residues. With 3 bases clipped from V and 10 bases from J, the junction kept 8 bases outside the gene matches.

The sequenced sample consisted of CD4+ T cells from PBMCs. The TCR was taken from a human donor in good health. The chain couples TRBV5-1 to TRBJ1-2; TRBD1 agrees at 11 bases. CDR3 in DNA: TGCGCCAGCAGCTCCGGGACAGGGGGAAGATTCTACACCTTC. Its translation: CASSSGTGGRFYTF.